One sample yielded the 10 T cell receptor beta chains listed below, sequenced in a study of T-cell reconstitution after alpha-beta-depleted transplantation in children. It was with unique molecular identifiers that the TCRbeta library was prepared. From the PCR reads, TCRdb called clonotypes with MiXCR, one entry per CDR3 protein. The table shows approximately 520,000 distinct CDR3 sequences, with approximately 30% occurring only once. This specimen consisted of PBMCs from the stem cell graft donor, obtained from the stem cell graft. These receptors were taken from a human donor who donated a stem cell graft to a child with aplastic anemia.

The chain combines TRBV6-1 with TRBJ2-2, with D perhaps TRBD1 (6 bases). CDR1 is MNHNS, CDR2 SASEGT, per germline. Trimming pared 6 bases from V and 7 bases from J, leaving 15 bases between. The CDR3 has 14 amino acids. CDR3 amino acids: CASSPRQVRGELFF. DNA of the CDR3: TGTGCCAGCAGCCCCCGACAGGTCCGCGGGGAGCTGTTTTTT.

CDR3 DNA: TGTGCCAGCAGGGACACAAGCACAGATACGCAGTATTTT. Encoded protein: CASRDTSTDTQYF. J is TRBJ2-3 and V is TRBV28, with D possibly TRBD1 on 5 matching bases. This CDR3 has 13 amino acids. From germline, CDR1 is MDHEN and CDR2 SYDVKM. V lost 6 bases and J lost 0, with 7 bases in between.

The chain uses TRBV7-9 and TRBJ2-7; D gene unclear. The V end lost 6 bases, the J end lost 5 bases, and 11 bases lay between the germline ends. This CDR3 is 12 amino acids long. In germline, CDR1 is SEHNR, CDR2 FQNEAQ (reference sequence). The CDR3 loop is CASRFEPNEQYF. The CDR3 nucleotides are TGTGCCAGCAGGTTTGAACCTAACGAGCAGTACTTC.

The rearrangement uses TRBV12-3 or TRBV12-4 and TRBJ1-2, with TRBD1 identical over 7 bases. V lost 5 bases, J lost 7 bases, and 1 base stayed unmatched. The CDR3 covers 11 residues. Here the CDR3 reads CASSHRGGYTF. In nucleotides, the CDR3 is TGTGCCAGCAGTCACAGGGGTGGCTACACCTTC.

The CDR3 loop is CASSLGRGHEQYV. The CDR3 nucleotides are TGTGCCAGCAGTCTCGGGAGGGGGCACGAGCAGTACGTC. The chain has TRBV27 and TRBJ2-7, with D perhaps TRBD2 (8 bases). CDR3 length: 13 amino acids. CDR1 MNHEY and CDR2 SMNVEV come from the germline V gene (reference sequence). With 5 bases removed from V and 5 bases from J, the gap between germline ends came to 13 bases.

This clonotype was counted between two and nine times. The V call is TRBV5-6, the J call TRBJ1-5; D perhaps matches TRBD1 (6 bases). Trimming stripped 3 bases from V and 0 bases from J, with 10 bases between. The germline CDR1 and CDR2 sequences are SGHDT and YYEEEE. The CDR3 covers 15 residues. CDR3: CASSSQGDSNQPQHF. DNA for the CDR3: TGTGCCAGCAGCTCACAGGGAGATAGCAATCAGCCCCAGCATTTT.

The rearrangement joins TRBV11-1 to TRBJ2-1; 9 nucleotides match TRBD2. The CDR3 has 18 residues. From germline, CDR1 is SGHAT and CDR2 FQDESV (reference sequence). V lost 5 bases, J lost 8 bases, and 19 bases stayed unmatched. This chain's CDR3 is CASSPTLTRSGSIYEQFF. Written as DNA, the CDR3 is TGTGCCAGCAGCCCAACCCTGACCCGTAGCGGGAGTATCTATGAGCAGTTCTTC.

This clonotype was observed many times. The CDR3 DNA follows: TGCAGCGTTTCGAGCGGGACCGGGGAGCTGTTTTTT. This codes for CSVSSGTGELFF. V usage is TRBV29-1 and J usage is TRBJ2-2; TRBD2 might be the D (6 bases). Germline loops: CDR1 SQVTM, CDR2 ANQGSEA. With 5 bases removed from V and 5 bases from J, the gap between germline ends came to 9 bases. This CDR3 is 12 amino acids long.

This clonotype was counted between two and nine times. V is TRBV18 and J is TRBJ2-3; no clear D gene. The germline gives CDR1 KGHSH, CDR2 LQKENI. Trimming removed 2 bases from V and 2 bases from J, with 11 bases in between. The CDR3 sequence is 15 residues long. CDR3 region: CASSPIRADTDTQYF. In DNA form, the CDR3 reads TGTGCCAGCTCACCAATTCGGGCGGACACAGATACGCAGTATTTT.

V and J are TRBV6-5 and TRBJ2-7; the match to TRBD1 covers 7 bases. This CDR3 has 12 residues. Germline-derived CDR1 and CDR2 are MNHEY and SVGAGI. The V and J ends lost 6 bases and 6 bases, in that order; junction bases with no gene match: 5. The CDR3 protein is CASSSDRREQYF. CDR3 nucleotide sequence: TGTGCCAGCAGCTCGGACAGGCGCGAGCAGTACTTC.